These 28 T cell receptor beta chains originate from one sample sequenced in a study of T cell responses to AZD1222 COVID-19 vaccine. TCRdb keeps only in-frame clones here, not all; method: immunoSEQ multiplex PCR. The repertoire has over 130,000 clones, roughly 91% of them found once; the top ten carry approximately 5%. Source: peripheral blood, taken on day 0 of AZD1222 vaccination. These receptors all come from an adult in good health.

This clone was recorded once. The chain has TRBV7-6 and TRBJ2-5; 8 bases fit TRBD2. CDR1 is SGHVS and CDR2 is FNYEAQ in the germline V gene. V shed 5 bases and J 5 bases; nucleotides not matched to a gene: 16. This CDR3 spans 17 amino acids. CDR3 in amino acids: CASSPPRTSPSKETQYF. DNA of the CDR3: TGTGCCAGCAGCCCCCCGAGGACTAGCCCTAGCAAGGAGACCCAGTACTTC.

The CDR3 loop is CASREGGRGDEQFF. Here the CDR3 DNA reads TGTGCCAGCAGGGAAGGCGGGAGAGGGGATGAGCAGTTCTTC. This chain connects TRBV28 to TRBJ2-1; 7 bases map to TRBD2. In germline, CDR1 is MDHEN, CDR2 SYDVKM. The CDR3 is 14 residues long. After removal of 6 bases from V and 8 bases from J, the junction contained 10 bases not matched to a gene.

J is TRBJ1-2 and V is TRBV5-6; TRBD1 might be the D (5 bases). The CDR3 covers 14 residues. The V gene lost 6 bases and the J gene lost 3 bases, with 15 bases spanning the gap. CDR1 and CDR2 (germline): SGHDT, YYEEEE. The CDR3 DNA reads TGTGCCAGCACTCGGGGCCCCGCCGACTATGGCTACACCTTC. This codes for CASTRGPADYGYTF. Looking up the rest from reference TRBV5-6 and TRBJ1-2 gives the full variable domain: DAGVTQSPTHLIKTRGQQVTLRCSPKSGHDTVSWYQQALGQGPQFIFQYYEEEERQRGNFPDRFSGHQFPNYSSELNVNALLLGDSALYLCASTRGPADYGYTFGSGTRLTVV.

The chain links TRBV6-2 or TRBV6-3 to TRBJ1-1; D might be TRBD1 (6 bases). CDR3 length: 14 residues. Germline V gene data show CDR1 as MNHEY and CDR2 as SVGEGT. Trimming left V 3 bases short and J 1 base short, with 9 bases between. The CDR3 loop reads CASSYQTGNTEAFF. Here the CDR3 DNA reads TGTGCCAGCAGTTATCAGACAGGGAACACTGAAGCTTTCTTT.

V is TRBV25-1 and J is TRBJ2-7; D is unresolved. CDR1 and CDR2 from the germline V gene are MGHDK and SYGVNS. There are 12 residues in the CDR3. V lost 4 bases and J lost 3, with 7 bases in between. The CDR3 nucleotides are TGTGCCAGCAGTGCGGGTGGCTACGAGCAGTACTTC. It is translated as CASSAGGYEQYF.

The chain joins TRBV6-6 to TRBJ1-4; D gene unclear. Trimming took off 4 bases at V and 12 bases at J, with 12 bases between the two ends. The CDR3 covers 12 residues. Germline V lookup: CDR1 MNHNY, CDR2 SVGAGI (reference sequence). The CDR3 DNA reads TGTGCCAGCAGTTTATCGAGTTCCCAACTGTTTTTT. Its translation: CASSLSSSQLFF.

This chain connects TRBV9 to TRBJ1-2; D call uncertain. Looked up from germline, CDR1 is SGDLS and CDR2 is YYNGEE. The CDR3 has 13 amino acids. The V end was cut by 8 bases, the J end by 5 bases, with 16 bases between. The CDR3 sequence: CASSRRGSYGYTF. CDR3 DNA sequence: TGTGCCAGTTCGAGGCGTGGTTCTTATGGCTACACCTTC.

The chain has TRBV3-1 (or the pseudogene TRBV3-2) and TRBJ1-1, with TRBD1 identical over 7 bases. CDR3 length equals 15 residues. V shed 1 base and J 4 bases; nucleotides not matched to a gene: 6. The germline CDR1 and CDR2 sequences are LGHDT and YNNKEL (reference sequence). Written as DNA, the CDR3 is TGTGCCAGCAGCCAAGGAGTTCAGGGGGGCACTGAAGCTTTCTTT. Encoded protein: CASSQGVQGGTEAFF.

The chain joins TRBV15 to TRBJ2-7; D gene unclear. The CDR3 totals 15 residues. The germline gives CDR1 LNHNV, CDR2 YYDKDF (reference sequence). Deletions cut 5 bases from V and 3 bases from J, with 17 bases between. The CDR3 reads CATSSSIGRNYEQYF. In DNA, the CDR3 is TGTGCCACCAGCTCCAGTATTGGACGGAACTACGAGCAGTACTTC.

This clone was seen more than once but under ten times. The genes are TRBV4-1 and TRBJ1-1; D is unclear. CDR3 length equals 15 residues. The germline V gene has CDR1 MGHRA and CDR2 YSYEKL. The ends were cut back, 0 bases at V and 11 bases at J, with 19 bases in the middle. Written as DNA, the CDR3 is TGCGCCAGCAGCCAAGATGGTGGGAGGTTGGCGGAGGCTTTCTTT. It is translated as CASSQDGGRLAEAFF.

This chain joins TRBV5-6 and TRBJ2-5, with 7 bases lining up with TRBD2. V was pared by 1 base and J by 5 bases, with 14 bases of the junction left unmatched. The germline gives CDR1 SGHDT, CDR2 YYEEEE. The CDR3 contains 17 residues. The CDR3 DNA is TGTGCCAGCAGCTTGTGGGGGACCGGCGGGAGTGATGAGACCCAGTACTTC. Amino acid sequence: CASSLWGTGGSDETQYF. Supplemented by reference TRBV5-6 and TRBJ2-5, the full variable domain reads DAGVTQSPTHLIKTRGQQVTLRCSPKSGHDTVSWYQQALGQGPQFIFQYYEEEERQRGNFPDRFSGHQFPNYSSELNVNALLLGDSALYLCASSLWGTGGSDETQYFGPGTRLLVL.

The CDR3 nucleotides read TGTGCCAGCTCACCACCGTACGGGGGCGGTGGGGACACTGAAGCTTTCTTT. Amino acid sequence: CASSPPYGGGGDTEAFF. V usage is TRBV18 and J usage is TRBJ1-1; maybe TRBD1 (6 bases). The CDR3 spans 17 residues. Germline CDR1 KGHSH, CDR2 LQKENI. V dropped 0 bases and J dropped 3 bases, with 17 bases sitting between them.

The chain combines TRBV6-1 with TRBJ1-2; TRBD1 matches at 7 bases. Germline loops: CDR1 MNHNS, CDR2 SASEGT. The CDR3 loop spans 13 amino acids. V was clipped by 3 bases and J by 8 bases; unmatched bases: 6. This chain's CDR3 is CASSDDRVRGYTF. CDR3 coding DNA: TGTGCCAGCAGTGATGACAGGGTGAGAGGCTACACCTTC.

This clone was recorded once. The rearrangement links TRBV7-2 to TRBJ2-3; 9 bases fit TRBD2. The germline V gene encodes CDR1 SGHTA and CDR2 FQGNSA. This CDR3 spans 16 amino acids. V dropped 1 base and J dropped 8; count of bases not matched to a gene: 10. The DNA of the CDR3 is TGTGCCAGCAGCTTAGGAGCGGGGGGTGAAGGGGGTACGCAGTATTTT. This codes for CASSLGAGGEGGTQYF.

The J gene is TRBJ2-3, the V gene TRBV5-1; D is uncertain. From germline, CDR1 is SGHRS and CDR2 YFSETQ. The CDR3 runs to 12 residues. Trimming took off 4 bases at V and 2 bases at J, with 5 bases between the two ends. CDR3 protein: CASSTTTDTQYF. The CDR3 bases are TGCGCCAGCAGCACTACCACAGATACGCAGTATTTT.

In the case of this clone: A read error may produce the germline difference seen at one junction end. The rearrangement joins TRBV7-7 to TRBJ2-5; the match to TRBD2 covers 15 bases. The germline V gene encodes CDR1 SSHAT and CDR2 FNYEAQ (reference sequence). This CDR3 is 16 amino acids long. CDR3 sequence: CASSLGLAGGQETQYF. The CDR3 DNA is TGTGCTAGCAGCTTGGGACTAGCGGGGGGCCAAGAGACCCAGTACTTC.

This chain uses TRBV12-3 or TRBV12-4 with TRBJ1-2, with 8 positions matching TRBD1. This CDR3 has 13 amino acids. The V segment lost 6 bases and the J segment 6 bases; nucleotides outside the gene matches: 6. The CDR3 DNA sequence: TGTGCCAGCAGACGAGGACAGGGAGATGGCTACACCTTC. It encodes CASRRGQGDGYTF.

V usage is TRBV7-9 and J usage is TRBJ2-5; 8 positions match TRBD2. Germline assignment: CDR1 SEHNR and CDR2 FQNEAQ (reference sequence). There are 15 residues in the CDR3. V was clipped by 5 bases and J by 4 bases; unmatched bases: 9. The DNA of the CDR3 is TGTGCCAGCAGCAGCCAGACTAGCGAAAGAGAGACCCAGTACTTC. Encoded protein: CASSSQTSERETQYF.

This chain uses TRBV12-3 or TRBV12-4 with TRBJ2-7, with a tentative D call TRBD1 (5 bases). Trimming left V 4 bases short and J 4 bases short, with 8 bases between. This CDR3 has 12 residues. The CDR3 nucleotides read TGTGCCAGCAGTTCACAGGTTTACGAGCAGTACTTC. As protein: CASSSQVYEQYF.

CDR3 DNA sequence: TGTGCCAGCAGCTCCCGGGTCACCGGGGAGCTGTTTTTT. Translated, it gives CASSSRVTGELFF. This chain uses TRBV7-3 with TRBJ2-2; D is undetermined. The V gene's germline CDR1 is SGHTA and CDR2 FQGTGA. V was pared by 4 bases and J by 4 bases, with 7 bases between. The CDR3 runs 13 residues.

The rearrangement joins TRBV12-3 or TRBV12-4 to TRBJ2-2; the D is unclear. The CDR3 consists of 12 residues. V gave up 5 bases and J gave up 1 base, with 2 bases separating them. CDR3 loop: CASSGNTGELFF. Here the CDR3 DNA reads TGTGCCAGCAGTGGGAACACCGGGGAGCTGTTTTTT.

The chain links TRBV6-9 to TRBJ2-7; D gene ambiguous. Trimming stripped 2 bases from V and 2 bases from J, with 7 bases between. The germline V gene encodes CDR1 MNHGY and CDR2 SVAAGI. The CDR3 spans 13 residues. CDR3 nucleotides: TGTGCCAGCAGTTATGATCCCACCTACGAGCAGTACTTC. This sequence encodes CASSYDPTYEQYF.

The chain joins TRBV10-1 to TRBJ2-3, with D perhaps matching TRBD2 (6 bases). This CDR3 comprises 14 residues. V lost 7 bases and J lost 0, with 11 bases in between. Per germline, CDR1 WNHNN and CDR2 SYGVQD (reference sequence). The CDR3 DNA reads TGCGCCAGCACCCCTGGGACTAGCACAGATACGCAGTATTTT. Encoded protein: CASTPGTSTDTQYF.

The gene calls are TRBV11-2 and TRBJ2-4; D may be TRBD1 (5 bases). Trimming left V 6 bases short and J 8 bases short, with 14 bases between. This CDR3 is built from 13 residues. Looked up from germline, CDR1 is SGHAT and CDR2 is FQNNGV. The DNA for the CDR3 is TGTGCCAGCAGTTTGGGGCAGATGGACATTCAGTACTTC. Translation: CASSLGQMDIQYF.

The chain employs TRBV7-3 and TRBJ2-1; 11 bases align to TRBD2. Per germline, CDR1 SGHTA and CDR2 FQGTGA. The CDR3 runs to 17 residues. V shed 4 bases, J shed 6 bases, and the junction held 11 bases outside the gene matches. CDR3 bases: TGTGCCAGCAGCTACCTTCCCGGGACTAGCGGCGGCAATGAGCAGTTCTTC. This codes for CASSYLPGTSGGNEQFF.

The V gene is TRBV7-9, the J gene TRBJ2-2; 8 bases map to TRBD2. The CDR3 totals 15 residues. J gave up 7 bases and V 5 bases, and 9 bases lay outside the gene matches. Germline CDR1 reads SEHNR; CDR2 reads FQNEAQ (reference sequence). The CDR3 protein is CASSPGGGERGELFF. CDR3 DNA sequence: TGTGCCAGCAGCCCCGGGGGGGGTGAGCGCGGGGAGCTGTTTTTT.

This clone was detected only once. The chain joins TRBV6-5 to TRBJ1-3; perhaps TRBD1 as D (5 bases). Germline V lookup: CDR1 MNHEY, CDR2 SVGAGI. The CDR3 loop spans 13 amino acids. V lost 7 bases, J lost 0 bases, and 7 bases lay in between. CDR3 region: CASTGYSGNTIYF. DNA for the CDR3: TGTGCCAGCACAGGGTACTCTGGAAACACCATATATTTT.

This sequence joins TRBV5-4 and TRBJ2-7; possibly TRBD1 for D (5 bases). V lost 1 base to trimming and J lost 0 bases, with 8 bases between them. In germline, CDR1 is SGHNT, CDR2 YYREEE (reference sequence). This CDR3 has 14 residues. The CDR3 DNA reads TGTGCCAGCAGCTTGTCAGGGTTCTCCTACGAGCAGTACTTC. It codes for CASSLSGFSYEQYF.